This T cell receptor (beta chain) was sequenced during a study of blood T cell repertoires in COVID-19. This clone has a single count. Sequencing used immunoSEQ multiplex PCR; TCRdb keeps in-frame clones, though not all of them. The table records a few hundred thousand clones, roughly 90% of them present only once. The CDR3 sequence is 12 residues long. The V end was cut by 4 bases, the J end by 6 bases, with 11 bases between. Germline values: CDR1 SGHRS, CDR2 YFSETQ. The J gene is TRBJ2-7, the V gene TRBV5-1; D may be TRBD1 (6 bases). The sequence came from a woman under 40 who had recovered from COVID-19. Sequencing input: PBMCs or T cells enriched from blood (not recorded which). This CDR3 is CASSPPGVEQYF. CDR3 bases: TGCGCCAGCAGCCCACCAGGGGTCGAGCAGTACTTC.